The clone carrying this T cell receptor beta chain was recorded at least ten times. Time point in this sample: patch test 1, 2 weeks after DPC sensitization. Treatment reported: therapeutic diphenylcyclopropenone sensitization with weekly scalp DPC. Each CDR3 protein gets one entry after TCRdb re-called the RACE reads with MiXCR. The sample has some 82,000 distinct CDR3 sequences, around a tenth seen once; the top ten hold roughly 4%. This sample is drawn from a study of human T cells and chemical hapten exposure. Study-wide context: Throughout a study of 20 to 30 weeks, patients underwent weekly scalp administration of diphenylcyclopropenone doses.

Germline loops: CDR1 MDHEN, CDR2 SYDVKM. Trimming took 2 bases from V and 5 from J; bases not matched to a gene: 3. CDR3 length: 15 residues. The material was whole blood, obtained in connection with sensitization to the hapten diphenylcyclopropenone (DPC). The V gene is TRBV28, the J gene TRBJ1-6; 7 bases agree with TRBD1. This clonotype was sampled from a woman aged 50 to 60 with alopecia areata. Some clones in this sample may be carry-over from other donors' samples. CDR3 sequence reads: CASSLRGLNNSPLHF. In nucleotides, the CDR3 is TGTGCCAGCAGTTTAAGGGGGCTTAATAATTCACCCCTCCACTTT.